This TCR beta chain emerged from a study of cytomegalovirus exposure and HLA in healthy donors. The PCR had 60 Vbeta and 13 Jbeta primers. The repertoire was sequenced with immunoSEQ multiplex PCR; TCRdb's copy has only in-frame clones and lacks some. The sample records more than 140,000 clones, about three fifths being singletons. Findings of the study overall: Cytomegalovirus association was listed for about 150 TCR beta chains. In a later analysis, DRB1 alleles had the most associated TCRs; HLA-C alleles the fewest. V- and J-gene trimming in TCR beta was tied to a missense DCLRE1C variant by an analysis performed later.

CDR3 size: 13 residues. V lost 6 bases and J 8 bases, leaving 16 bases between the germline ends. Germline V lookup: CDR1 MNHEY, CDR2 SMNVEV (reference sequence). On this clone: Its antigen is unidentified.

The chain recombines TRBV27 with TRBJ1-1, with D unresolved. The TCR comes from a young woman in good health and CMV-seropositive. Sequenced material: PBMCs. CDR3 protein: CASSLGIRTEAFF. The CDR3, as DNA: TGTGCCAGCAGCCTAGGAATTAGAACGGAAGCTTTCTTT.